Below are 14 T cell receptor beta chains sequenced from a single sample in a study of T cells after yellow fever vaccination. TCRdb passed the 5' RACE reads through MiXCR, listing each CDR3 protein once. The sample gives more than 300,000 distinct CDR3 sequences, 6.5% to 8.5% of which show up once; over 15% is in the top ten. This specimen consisted of PBMCs, obtained about 41 days after the first yellow fever vaccination. Receptor source: a man aged 18 to 35 who received the YFV17D yellow fever vaccine.

The chain combines TRBV7-2 with TRBJ2-3; maybe TRBD2 (5 bases). Germline V gives CDR1 SGHTA, CDR2 FQGNSA. CDR3 length: 15 residues. With 10 bases removed from V and 1 base from J, the gap between germline ends came to 18 bases. The CDR3 is CAIASLAIGTDTQYF. The CDR3 coding sequence is TGTGCCATCGCTAGTTTAGCGATTGGCACAGATACGCAGTATTTT.

The CDR3 sequence is CSAVGDAYEQYF. The CDR3 bases are TGCAGCGCCGTTGGGGACGCCTACGAGCAGTACTTC. The chain carries TRBV29-1 and TRBJ2-7, with D possibly being TRBD1 or TRBD2 (5 bases each). Germline loops: CDR1 SQVTM, CDR2 ANQGSEA. CDR3 length equals 12 residues. The germline V and J ends were trimmed by 7 bases and 2 bases, with 12 bases remaining between them.

This clonotype appeared a few times. V and J are TRBV20-1 and TRBJ1-2, with D perhaps TRBD1 (5 bases). The germline CDR1 and CDR2 sequences are DFQATT and SNEGSKA (reference sequence). The CDR3 is 11 amino acids. V shed 5 bases and J shed 5 bases, with 9 bases lying between them. CDR3 protein: CSARDGYGYTF. CDR3 nucleotides: TGCAGTGCTCGGGACGGGTATGGCTACACCTTC.

This clonotype was counted a few times. The chain is built from TRBV20-1 and TRBJ2-2; D is undetermined. This CDR3 has 14 amino acids. Germline values: CDR1 DFQATT, CDR2 SNEGSKA (reference sequence). Between the trimmed V and J ends, which lost 3 bases and 3 bases, there was a span of 11 bases. The CDR3: CSARAAVYTGELFF. The DNA for the CDR3 is TGCAGTGCTAGGGCGGCGGTGTACACCGGGGAGCTGTTTTTT.

This clonotype has just a few counts. This chain connects TRBV25-1 to TRBJ1-2; 8 nucleotides match TRBD1. The length of the CDR3 is 19 residues. V trimming: 2 bases; J trimming: 7 bases; junction bases outside the gene matches: 21. The V gene's germline CDR1 is MGHDK and CDR2 SYGVNS. The CDR3 here is CASSENSPIPPRGLSGYTF. CDR3 DNA sequence: TGTGCCAGCAGTGAAAATTCCCCCATCCCCCCCAGGGGGCTGAGTGGCTACACCTTC.

This clonotype was recorded a few times. CDR3 nucleotide sequence: TGTGCCAGCAGCTCGCGGACAGGGGTCGATACGCAGTATTTT. Translating it yields CASSSRTGVDTQYF. The chain uses TRBV5-6 and TRBJ2-3, with TRBD1 matching 9 bases. The ends lost 3 bases at V and 6 bases at J; junction bases unmatched: 5. The CDR3 covers 14 residues. From germline, CDR1 is SGHDT and CDR2 YYEEEE.

The gene calls are TRBV29-1 and TRBJ2-7, with 7 positions matching TRBD1. This CDR3 has 15 amino acids. The ends lost 7 bases at V and 5 bases at J; junction bases unmatched: 17. Germline CDR1 and CDR2: SQVTM and ANQGSEA. The CDR3 loop reads CSAVSIRRGTDEQYF. DNA of the CDR3: TGCAGCGCCGTGAGTATCCGCAGGGGGACGGACGAGCAGTACTTC.

The rearrangement links TRBV7-8 to TRBJ2-7, with 13 nucleotides matching TRBD2. This CDR3 contains 16 residues. After removal of 0 bases from V and 8 bases from J, the junction contained 7 bases not matched to a gene. Germline CDR1 reads SGHVS; CDR2 reads FQNEAQ. CDR3 in amino acids: CASSLAVLAGGHKQYV. In DNA form, the CDR3 reads TGTGCCAGCAGCTTAGCGGTACTAGCGGGGGGGCACAAGCAGTACGTC.

This clonotype turned up a few times. CDR3 amino acids: CASSQGLSSMEQFF. The CDR3 nucleotides are TGTGCCAGTAGCCAGGGGCTCTCTTCGATGGAGCAGTTCTTC. This chain links TRBV19 with TRBJ2-1; TRBD1 is a possible D gene (6 bases). Germline V gene lookup returns CDR1 LNHDA and CDR2 SQIVND (reference sequence). Trimming removed 6 bases from V and 10 bases from J, with 19 bases in between. This CDR3 comprises 14 residues.

The chain links TRBV12-3 or TRBV12-4 to TRBJ2-7; D not resolved. The CDR3 sequence is 12 residues long. With 2 bases removed from V and 5 bases from J, the gap between germline ends came to 7 bases. In DNA form, the CDR3 reads TGTGCCAGCAGTTTAACGAGTCACGAGCAGTACTTC. Translating it yields CASSLTSHEQYF.

The chain is built from TRBV7-9 and TRBJ1-2; a possible D gene is TRBD1 (6 bases). Germline V gene lookup returns CDR1 SEHNR and CDR2 FQNEAQ (reference sequence). The V end lost 8 bases, the J end lost 8 bases, and 18 bases lay between the germline ends. The CDR3 has 13 amino acids. The CDR3 loop reads CASGGGPFGGYTF. Written as DNA, the CDR3 is TGTGCCAGCGGAGGGGGACCCTTCGGCGGCTACACCTTC.

At least ten counts were recorded for this clonotype. The chain links TRBV5-1 to TRBJ2-3, with D perhaps assigned TRBD1 or TRBD2 (5 bases each). From germline, CDR1 is SGHRS and CDR2 YFSETQ. This CDR3 region has 19 residues. The ends were cut back, 5 bases at V and 2 bases at J, with 27 bases in the middle. The CDR3: CASRRGTDLRSQITDTQYF. CDR3 in DNA: TGCGCCAGCAGACGAGGGACGGACCTCCGTTCCCAGATCACAGATACGCAGTATTTT.

The gene calls are TRBV28 and TRBJ1-3; TRBD1 agrees at 8 bases. The CDR3 sequence is 14 residues long. Per germline, CDR1 MDHEN and CDR2 SYDVKM. The J segment lost 3 bases and the V segment lost 8 bases, leaving 6 bases of the junction unmatched. The CDR3 loop reads CASGGQANGNTIYF. As DNA, the CDR3 is TGTGCCAGCGGGGGACAGGCAAATGGAAACACCATATATTTT.

In the case of this clonotype: The junction differs from germline at one of its ends, possibly a read error. The chain combines TRBV12-3 or TRBV12-4 with TRBJ1-1, with 7 bases fitting TRBD1. The CDR3 runs 16 residues. The CDR3 reads CVSSFYLRQGGMGPFF. The CDR3, as DNA: TGTGTCAGCAGTTTTTATCTCCGACAGGGAGGGATGGGGCCTTTCTTT.